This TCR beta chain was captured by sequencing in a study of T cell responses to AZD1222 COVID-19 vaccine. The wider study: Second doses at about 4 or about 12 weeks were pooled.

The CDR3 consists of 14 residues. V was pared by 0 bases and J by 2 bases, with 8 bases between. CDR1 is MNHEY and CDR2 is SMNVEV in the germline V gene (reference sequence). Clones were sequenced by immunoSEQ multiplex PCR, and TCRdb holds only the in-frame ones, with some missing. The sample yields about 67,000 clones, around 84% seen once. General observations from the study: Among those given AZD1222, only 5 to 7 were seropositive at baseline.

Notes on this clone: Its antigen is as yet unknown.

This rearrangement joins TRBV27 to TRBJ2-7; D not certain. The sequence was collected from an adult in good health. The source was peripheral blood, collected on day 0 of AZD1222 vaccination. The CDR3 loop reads CASSLSTFTYEQYF. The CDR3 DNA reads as TGTGCCAGCAGTTTATCTACTTTTACCTACGAGCAGTACTTC.